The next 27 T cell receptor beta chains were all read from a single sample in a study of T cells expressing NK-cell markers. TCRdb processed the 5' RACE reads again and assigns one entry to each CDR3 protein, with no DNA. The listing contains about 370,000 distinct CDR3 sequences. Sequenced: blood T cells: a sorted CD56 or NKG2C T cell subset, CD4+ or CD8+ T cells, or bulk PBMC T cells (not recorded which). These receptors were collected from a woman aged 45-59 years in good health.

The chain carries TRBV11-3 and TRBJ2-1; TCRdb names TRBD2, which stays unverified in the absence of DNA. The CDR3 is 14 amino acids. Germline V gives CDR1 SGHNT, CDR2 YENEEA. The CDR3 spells CASRAGGGRNEQFF.

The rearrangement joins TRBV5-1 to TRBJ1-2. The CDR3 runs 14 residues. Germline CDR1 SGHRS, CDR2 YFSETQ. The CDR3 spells CASSLYQIDYGYTF.

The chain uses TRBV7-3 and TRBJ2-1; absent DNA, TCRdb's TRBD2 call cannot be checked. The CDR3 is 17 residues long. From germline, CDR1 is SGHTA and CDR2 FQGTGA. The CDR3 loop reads CASSRTELAGSYNEQFF.

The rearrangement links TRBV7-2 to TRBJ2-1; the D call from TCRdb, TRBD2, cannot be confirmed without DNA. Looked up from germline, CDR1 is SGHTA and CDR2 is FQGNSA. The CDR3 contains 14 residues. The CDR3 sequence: CASSRTSAYNEQFF.

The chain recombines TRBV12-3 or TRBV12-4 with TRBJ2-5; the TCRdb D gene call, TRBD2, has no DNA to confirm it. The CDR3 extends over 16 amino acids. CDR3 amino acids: CASSFTLAGGPETQYF.

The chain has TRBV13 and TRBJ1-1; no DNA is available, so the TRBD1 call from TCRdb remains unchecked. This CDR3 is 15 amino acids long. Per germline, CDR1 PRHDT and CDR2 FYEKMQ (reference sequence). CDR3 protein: CASSPDRGRVTEAFF.

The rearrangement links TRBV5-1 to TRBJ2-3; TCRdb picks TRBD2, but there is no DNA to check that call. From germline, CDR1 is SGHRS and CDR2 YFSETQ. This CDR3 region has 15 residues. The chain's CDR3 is CASSLAGGTGDTQYF.

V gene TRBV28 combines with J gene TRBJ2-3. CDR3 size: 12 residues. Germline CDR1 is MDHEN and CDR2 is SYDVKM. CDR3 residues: CASSEVVNTQYF.

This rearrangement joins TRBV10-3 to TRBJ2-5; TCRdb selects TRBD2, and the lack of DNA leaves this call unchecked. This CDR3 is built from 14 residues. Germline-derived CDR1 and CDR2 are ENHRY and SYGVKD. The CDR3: CAIKPSGYQETQYF.

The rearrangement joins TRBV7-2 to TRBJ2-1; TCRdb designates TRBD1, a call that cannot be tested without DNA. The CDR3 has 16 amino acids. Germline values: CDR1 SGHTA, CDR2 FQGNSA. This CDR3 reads CASSPGSIPTYNEQFF.

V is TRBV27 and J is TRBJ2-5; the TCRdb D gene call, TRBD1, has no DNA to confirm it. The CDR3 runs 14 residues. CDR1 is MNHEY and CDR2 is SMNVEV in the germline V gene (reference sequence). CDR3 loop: CASSFLGGRETQYF.

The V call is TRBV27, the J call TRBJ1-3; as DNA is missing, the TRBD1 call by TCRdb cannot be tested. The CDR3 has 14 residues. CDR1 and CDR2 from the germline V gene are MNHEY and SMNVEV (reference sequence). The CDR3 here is CASSLTGPGNTIYF.

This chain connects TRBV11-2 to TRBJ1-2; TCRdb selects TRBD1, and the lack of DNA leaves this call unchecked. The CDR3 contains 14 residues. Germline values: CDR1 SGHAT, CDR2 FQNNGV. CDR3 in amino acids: CASRSGTGIYGYTF. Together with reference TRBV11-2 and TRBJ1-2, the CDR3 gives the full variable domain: EAGVAQSPRYKIIEKRQSVAFWCNPISGHATLYWYQQILGQGPKLLIQFQNNGVVDDSQLPKDRFSAERLKGVDSTLKIQPAKLEDSAVYLCASRSGTGIYGYTFGSGTRLTVV.

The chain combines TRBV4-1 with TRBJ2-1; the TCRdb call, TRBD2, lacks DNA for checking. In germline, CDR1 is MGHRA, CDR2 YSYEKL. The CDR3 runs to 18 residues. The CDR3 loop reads CASSQVDRTSTPGYEQFF.

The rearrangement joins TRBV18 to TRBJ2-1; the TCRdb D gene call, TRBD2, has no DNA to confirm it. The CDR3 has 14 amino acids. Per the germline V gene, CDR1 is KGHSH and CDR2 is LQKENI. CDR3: CASSPGRPYNEQFF.

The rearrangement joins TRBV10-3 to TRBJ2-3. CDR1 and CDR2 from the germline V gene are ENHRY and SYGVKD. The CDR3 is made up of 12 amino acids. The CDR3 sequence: CAISENTDTQYF.

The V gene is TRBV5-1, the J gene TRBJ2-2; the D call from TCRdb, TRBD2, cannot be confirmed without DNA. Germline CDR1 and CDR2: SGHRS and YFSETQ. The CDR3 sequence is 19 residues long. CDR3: CASSLVPSGRPRTPRELFF.

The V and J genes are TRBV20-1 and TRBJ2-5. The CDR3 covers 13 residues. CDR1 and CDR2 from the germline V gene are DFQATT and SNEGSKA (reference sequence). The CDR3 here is CSARGSSWETQYF.

The CDR3 sequence: CASSPPGLAMVGDEQFF. The chain employs TRBV3-1 and TRBJ2-1; TCRdb selects TRBD2, and the lack of DNA leaves this call unchecked. The germline V gene has CDR1 LGHDT and CDR2 YNNKEL (reference sequence). This CDR3 contains 17 residues.

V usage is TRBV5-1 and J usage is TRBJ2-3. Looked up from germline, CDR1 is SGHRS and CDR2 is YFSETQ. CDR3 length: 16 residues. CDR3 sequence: CASSLGGMVYTDTQYF.

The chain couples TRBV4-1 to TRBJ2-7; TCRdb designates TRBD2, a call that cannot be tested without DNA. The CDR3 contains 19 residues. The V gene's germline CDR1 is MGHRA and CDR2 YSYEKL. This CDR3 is CASSQGASGRGVGDPNQYF.

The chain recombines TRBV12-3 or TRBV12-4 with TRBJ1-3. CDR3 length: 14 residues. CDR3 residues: CASRRATSGNTIYF.

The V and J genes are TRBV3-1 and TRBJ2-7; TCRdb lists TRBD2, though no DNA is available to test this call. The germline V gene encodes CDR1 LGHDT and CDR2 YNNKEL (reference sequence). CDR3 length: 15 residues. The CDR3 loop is CASSPPTSGAYEQYF.

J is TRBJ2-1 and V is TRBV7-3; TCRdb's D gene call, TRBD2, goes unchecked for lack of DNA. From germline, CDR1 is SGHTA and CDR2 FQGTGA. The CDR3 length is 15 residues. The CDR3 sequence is CASSALLAGASEQFF.

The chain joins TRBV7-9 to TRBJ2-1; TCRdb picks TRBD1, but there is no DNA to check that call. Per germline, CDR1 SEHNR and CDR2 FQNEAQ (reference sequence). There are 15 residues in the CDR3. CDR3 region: CASGQGDTASNEQFF.

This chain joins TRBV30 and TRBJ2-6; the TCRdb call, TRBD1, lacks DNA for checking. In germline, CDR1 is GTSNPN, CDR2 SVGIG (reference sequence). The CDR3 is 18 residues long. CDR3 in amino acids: CAWRGLGGGGSGANVLTF.

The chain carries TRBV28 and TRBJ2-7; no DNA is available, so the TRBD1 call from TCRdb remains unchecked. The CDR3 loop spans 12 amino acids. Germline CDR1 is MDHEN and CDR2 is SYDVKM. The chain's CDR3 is CASSSTGLEQYF.